One T cell receptor beta chain is described in this entry. Its target is unknown. The entry originates in a study of cytomegalovirus exposure and HLA in healthy donors. Some clones are missing from TCRdb's copy, which holds only in-frame ones; the method was immunoSEQ multiplex PCR. The repertoire holds about 43,000 clones, with 80% to 95% as singletons. Study results and limitations: Both high specificity and high sensitivity reportedly marked the classifier's diagnosis of cytomegalovirus status.

The receptor was derived from a man aged 18 to 35 in good health and CMV-seronegative. The sequenced material came from PBMCs.

The CDR3 is CASSTPRTGGRVTQYF. CDR3 sequence (DNA): TGTGCCAGTAGTACCCCCAGGACTGGCGGCCGGGTTACGCAGTATTTT. The rearrangement uses TRBV19 and TRBJ2-3; TRBD2 might be the D (5 bases). This CDR3 has 16 residues. CDR1 is LNHDA, CDR2 SQIVND, per germline (reference sequence). Trimming shortened V by 4 bases and J by 8 bases, and 22 bases separated the two germline ends.